This T cell receptor beta chain is drawn from a study of blood T cell repertoires in COVID-19. Produced via immunoSEQ multiplex PCR; TCRdb's table is partial and in-frame only. In the table there are about 190,000 clones, around 87% of which are singletons. V lost 2 bases to trimming and J lost 4 bases; unmatched junction nucleotides: 5. The CDR3 loop spans 14 amino acids. Germline loops: CDR1 LNHDA, CDR2 SQIVND (reference sequence). This clonotype originated in a man aged 45-60 years with acute or convalescent COVID-19. This rearrangement joins TRBV19 to TRBJ2-7; 7 bases align to TRBD1. The specimen was peripheral blood. This chain's CDR3 is CASSISGGRYEQYF. CDR3 sequence (DNA): TGTGCCAGTAGTATATCAGGGGGAAGGTACGAGCAGTACTTC.